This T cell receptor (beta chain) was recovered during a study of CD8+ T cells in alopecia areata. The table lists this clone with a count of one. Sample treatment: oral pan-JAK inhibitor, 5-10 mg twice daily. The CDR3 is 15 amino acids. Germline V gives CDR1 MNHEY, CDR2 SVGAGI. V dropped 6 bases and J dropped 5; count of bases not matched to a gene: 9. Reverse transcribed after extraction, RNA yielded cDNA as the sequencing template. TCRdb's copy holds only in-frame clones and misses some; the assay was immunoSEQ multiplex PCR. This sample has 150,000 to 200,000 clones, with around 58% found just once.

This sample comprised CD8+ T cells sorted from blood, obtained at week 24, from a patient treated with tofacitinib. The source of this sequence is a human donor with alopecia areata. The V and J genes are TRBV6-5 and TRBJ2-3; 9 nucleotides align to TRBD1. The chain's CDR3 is CASSLGQGYRDTQYF. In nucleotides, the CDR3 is TGTGCCAGCAGCCTCGGACAGGGGTATCGAGATACGCAGTATTTT.